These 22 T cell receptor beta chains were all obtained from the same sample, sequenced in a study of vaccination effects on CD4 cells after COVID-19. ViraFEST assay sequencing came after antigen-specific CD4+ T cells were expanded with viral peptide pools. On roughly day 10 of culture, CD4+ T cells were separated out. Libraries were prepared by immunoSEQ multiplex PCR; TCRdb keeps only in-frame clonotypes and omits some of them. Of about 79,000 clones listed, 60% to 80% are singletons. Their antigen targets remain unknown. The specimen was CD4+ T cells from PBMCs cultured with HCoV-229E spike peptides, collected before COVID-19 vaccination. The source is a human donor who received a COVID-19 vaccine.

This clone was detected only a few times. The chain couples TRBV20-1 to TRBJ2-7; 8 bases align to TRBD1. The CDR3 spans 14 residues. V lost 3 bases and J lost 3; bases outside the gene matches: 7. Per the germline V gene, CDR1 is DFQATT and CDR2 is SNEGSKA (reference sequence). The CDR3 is CSASTRDRFYEQYV. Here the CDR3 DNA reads TGCAGTGCTAGTACCCGGGACAGGTTCTACGAGCAGTACGTC.

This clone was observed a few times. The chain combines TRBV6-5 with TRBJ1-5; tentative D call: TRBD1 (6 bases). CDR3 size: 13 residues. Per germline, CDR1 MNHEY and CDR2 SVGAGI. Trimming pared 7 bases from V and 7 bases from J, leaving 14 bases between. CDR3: CASNLYREQPQHF. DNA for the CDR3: TGTGCCAGCAACCTATACAGGGAACAGCCCCAGCATTTT.

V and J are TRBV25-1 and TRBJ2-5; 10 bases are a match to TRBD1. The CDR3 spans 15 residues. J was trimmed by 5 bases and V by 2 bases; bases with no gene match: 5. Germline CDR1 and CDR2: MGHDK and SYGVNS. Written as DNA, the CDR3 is TGTGCCAGCAGTGAACCGGGACAGGGGATGGAGACCCAGTACTTC. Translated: CASSEPGQGMETQYF.

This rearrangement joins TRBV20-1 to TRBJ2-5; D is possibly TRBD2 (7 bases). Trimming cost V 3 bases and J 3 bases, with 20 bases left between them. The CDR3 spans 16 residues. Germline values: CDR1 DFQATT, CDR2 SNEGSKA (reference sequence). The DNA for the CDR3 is TGCAGTGCTAGTACTTTTCGCGGGGGCCAAAAAGAGACCCAGTACTTC. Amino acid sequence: CSASTFRGGQKETQYF.

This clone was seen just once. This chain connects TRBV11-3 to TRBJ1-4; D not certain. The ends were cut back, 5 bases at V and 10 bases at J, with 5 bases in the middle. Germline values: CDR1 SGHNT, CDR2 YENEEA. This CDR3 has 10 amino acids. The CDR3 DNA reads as TGTGCCAGCAGCCCCGGAAAACTGTTTTTT. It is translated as CASSPGKLFF. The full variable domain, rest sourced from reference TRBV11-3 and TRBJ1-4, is EAGVVQSPRYKIIEKKQPVAFWCNPISGHNTLYWYLQNLGQGPELLIRYENEEAVDDSQLPKDRFSAERLKGVDSTLKIQPAELGDSAVYLCASSPGKLFFGSGTQLSVL.

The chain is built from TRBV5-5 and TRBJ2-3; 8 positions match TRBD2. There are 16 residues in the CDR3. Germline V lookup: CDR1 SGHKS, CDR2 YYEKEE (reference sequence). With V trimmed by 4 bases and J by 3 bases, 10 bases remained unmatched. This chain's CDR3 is CASSPQWSGGTDTQYF. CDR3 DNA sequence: TGTGCCAGCAGCCCACAGTGGAGCGGGGGAACAGATACGCAGTATTTT.

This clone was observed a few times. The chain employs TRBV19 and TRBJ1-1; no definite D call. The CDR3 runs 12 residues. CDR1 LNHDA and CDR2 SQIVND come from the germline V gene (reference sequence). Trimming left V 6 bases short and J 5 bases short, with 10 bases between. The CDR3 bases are TGTGCCAGTAGGGAGCGAGGAACTGAAGCTTTCTTT. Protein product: CASRERGTEAFF.

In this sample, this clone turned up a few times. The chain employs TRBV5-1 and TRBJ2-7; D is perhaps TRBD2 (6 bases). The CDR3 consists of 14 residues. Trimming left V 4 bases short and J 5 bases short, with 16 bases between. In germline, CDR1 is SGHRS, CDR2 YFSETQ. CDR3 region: CASSHGDSGDEQYV. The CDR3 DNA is TGCGCCAGCAGCCATGGGGACTCGGGAGACGAGCAGTACGTC.

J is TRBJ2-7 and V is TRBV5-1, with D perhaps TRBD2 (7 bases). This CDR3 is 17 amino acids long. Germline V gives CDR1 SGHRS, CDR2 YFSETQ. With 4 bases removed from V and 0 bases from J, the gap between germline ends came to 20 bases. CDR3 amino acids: CASSQEQGGASSYEQYV. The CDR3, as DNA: TGCGCCAGCAGCCAGGAACAGGGAGGGGCGAGCTCCTACGAGCAGTACGTC.

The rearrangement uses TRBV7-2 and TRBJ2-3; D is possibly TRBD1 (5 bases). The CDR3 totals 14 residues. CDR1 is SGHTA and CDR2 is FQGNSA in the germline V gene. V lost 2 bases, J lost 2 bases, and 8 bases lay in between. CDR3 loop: CASSLRGSTDTQYF. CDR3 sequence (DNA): TGTGCCAGCAGCTTAAGGGGATCCACAGATACGCAGTATTTT. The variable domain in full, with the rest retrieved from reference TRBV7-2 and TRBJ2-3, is GAGVSQSPSNKVTEKGKDVELRCDPISGHTALYWYRQSLGQGLEFLIYFQGNSAPDKSGLPSDRFSAERTGGSVSTLTIQRTQQEDSAVYLCASSLRGSTDTQYFGPGTRLTVL.

CDR3 amino acids: CASSYSGLLAKNIQYF. For the CDR3, the DNA is TGTGCCAGCAGTTACTCGGGACTTTTGGCCAAAAACATTCAGTACTTC. This chain connects TRBV6-6 to TRBJ2-4; a possible D gene is TRBD2 (6 bases). This CDR3 is 16 amino acids long. Germline values: CDR1 MNHNY, CDR2 SVGAGI (reference sequence). Trimming removed 0 bases from V and 1 base from J, with 10 bases in between.

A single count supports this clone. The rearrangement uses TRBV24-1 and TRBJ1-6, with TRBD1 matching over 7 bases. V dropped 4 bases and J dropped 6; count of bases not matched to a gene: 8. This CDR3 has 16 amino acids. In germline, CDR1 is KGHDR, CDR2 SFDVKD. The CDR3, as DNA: TGTGCCACCAGTGACCCACGACAGGGAAGTAATTCACCCCTCCACTTT. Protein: CATSDPRQGSNSPLHF.

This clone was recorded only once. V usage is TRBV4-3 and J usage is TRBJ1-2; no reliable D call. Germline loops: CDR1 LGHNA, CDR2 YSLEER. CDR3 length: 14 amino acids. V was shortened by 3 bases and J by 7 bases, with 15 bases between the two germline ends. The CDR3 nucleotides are TGCGCCAGCAGCCAGGAAATTCTCCGCCGTGGCTACACCTTC. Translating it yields CASSQEILRRGYTF.

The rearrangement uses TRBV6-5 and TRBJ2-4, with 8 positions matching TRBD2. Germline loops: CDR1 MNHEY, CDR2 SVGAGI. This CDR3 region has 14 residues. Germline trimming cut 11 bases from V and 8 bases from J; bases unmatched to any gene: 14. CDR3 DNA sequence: TGTGCCTCCCAAATCCGGGAGGGGTTGGACATTCAGTACTTC. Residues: CASQIREGLDIQYF.

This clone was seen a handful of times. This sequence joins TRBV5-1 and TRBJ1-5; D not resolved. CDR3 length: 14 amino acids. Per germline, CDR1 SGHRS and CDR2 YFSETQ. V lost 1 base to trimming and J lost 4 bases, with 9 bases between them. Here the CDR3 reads CASSLIGGNQPQHF. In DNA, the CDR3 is TGCGCCAGCAGCTTGATTGGAGGAAATCAGCCCCAGCATTTT.

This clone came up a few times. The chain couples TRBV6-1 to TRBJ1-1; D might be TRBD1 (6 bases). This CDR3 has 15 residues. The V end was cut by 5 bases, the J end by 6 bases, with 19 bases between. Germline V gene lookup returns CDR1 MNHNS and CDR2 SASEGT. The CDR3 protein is CASSPQRQVGPEAFF. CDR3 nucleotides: TGTGCCAGCAGTCCTCAGAGACAGGTGGGCCCTGAAGCTTTCTTT.

CDR3 residues: CASSYSWGPREKLFF. CDR3 in DNA: TGTGCCAGCAGTTACTCATGGGGCCCGAGGGAAAAACTGTTTTTT. V usage is TRBV6-5 and J usage is TRBJ1-4, with D possibly being TRBD1 (5 bases). There are 15 residues in the CDR3. Trimming shortened V by 0 bases and J by 8 bases, and 13 bases separated the two germline ends. Germline CDR1 MNHEY, CDR2 SVGAGI.

In DNA form, the CDR3 reads TGTGCCAGCAGTTACTCGGACAGGGGCTATAATTCACCCCTCCACTTT. This translates into CASSYSDRGYNSPLHF. This chain links TRBV6-5 with TRBJ1-6; 9 bases agree with TRBD1. The CDR3 covers 16 residues. V shed 0 bases and J 3 bases; nucleotides not matched to a gene: 0. Germline CDR1 and CDR2: MNHEY and SVGAGI.

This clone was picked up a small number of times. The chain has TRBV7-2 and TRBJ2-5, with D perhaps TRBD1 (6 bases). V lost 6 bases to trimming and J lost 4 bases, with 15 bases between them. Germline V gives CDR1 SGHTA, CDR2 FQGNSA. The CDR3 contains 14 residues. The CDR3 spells CASRAQGGRETQYF. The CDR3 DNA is TGTGCCAGCAGAGCACAGGGTGGTCGAGAGACCCAGTACTTC.

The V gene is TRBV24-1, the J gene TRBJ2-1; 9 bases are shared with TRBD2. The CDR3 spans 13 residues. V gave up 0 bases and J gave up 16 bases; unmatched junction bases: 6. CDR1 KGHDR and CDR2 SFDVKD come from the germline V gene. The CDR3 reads CATSDLTAGGLFF. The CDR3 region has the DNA TGTGCCACCAGTGATTTGACGGCGGGGGGGCTATTCTTC.

The CDR3 reads CAWRPREYTEAFF. DNA of the CDR3: TGTGCCTGGAGGCCCCGGGAGTACACTGAAGCTTTCTTT. The chain has TRBV30 and TRBJ1-1; D is uncertain. The CDR3 loop spans 13 amino acids. Deletions cut 3 bases from V and 3 bases from J, with 11 bases between. CDR1 and CDR2 (germline): GTSNPN, SVGIG (reference sequence).

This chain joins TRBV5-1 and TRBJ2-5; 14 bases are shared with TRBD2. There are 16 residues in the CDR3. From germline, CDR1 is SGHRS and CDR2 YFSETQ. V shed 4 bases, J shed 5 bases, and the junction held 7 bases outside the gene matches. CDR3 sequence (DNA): TGCGCCAGCAGCCTCCGACTAGCGGGGGGGCGGGAGACCCAGTACTTC. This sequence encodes CASSLRLAGGRETQYF.